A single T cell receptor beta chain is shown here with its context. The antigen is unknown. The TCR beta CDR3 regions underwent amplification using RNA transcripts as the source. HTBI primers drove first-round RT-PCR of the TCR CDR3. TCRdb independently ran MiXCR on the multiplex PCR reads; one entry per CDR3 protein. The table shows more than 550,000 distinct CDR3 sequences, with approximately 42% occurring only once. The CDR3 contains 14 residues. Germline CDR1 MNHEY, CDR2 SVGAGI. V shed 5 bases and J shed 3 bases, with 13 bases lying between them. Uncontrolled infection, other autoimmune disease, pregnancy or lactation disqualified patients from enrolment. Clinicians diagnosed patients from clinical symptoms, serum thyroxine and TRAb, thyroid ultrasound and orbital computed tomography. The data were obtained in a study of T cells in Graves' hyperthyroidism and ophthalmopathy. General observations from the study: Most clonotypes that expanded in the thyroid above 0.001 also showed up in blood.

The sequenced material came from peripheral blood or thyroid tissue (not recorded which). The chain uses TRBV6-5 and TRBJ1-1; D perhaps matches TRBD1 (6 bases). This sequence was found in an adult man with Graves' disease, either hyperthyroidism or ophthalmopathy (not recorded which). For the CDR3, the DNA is TGTGCCAGCAGTAACCGGCAGGGGTACACTGAAGCTTTCTTT. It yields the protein CASSNRQGYTEAFF.